This T cell receptor (beta chain) was recovered during a study of shared clonotypes between healthy human individuals (dated by TCRdb to the early 2020s). Background for the entire study: A couple of women and a few men aged 18 to 49 years were included in the cohort. For each donor, three plates each were used for CD4 naive and CD4 memory, two plates were used for CD8 naive, and one plate was used for CD8 memory. To estimate repertoire size and how much clonotype sharing occurs between individuals, the study deeply sequenced the blood TCR repertoires of five healthy adults. Different laboratories and diverse techniques were used to prepare libraries and sequence TCR repertoires, to increase sequencing depth and limit assay-specific biases. Each donor's leukapheresis produced roughly between roughly 0.85 and 10 billion PBMCs.

Comment on this clone: It lacks a known antigen. No per-base quality is available; no much larger clone lies one base away.

Donors were healthy HIV-negative adults with no recently reported acute infections or vaccinations. Every donor was a Caucasian adult residing in Nashville, Tennessee, USA. Magnetic negative selection was used to enrich CD4+ T cells, after which naive cells were positively selected on CD45RA and the negative fraction became the memory subset. Blood was obtained by leukapheresis, after which PBMCs were separated by Ficoll-Histopaque density gradient centrifugation and cryopreserved in liquid nitrogen vapor phase. Analytical flow cytometry was used to check the purity and quantity of each magnetically sorted T cell population. Genomic DNA was isolated from every sorted fraction and measured by UV absorbance on a Nanodrop 2000c. For CDR1 and CDR2, the germline V gene lists SGHDN and FVKESK. The CDR3 holds 13 amino acids from the cysteine to the phenylalanine. Only the CDR3 DNA stays, 39 bases, in frame from base 1. The junction carries 10 bases between V and J, which are trimmed by 0 bases and 10 bases respectively.

Using the deep immunoSEQ assay, TCR CDR3 regions were amplified from genomic DNA by multiplex PCR. Extracted genomic DNA from each cell subset was distributed evenly across all wells of several immunoSEQ 96-well plates, and each plate was treated as a replicate. For sorted subsets, each replicate PCR was loaded with approximately 190 ng genomic DNA, equivalent to some 27,000 T cell genomes. Purified libraries were quantified with a Qubit 3.0 fluorometer, sized on a Bioanalyzer 2100, and re-quantified with the KAPA Library Quantification kit. Every immunoSEQ 96-well plate was sequenced on a separate single-read 150-cycle Illumina NextSeq 550 flow cell. On the authors' methods: Because only junctional sequences without quality scores were contained in the immunoSEQ output, filtering matching that applied to full-length reads could not be performed. To assign V/J genes and CDR3, sequences were annotated against IMGT germline references using PyIR, a Python wrapper for IgBLAST v1.9. Reads were filtered out if the reads had weak V/J assignments (E-value above 1e-6), no CDR3, stop codons, out-of-frame junctions, or ambiguous translated residues. V3J clonotypes were defined as sequences sharing an identical inferred V gene, J gene, and CDR3 amino acid sequence. To compute the percentage overlap between repertoires, the number of shared unique clonotypes was divided by the size of the smaller repertoire. Richness of each repertoire was evaluated using RTK rarefaction, the Chao1 estimator, and Recon v2.1 estimates of unobserved clonotypes. Generation probabilities were computed with OLGA for all TCRbeta clonotypes obtained by the gDNA method from several donors. Imported from immuneACCESS, the table was reduced by TCRdb to in-frame sequences with V and J called. These copies leave out some clones; in studies compared against another copy, an unresolved V gene accounts for under half, and the cause of the remainder is not known. From that table come the V and J calls and clone size; the DNA was used to work out D and trimming. Across this sample there are 2 million to 2.5 million clones, with over 85% seen only once. The ten largest account for 0.39% of the sample.

Overall results and qualifications from the work: Based on pairwise subsampling, the degree of clonotype sharing among donors was expected to be affected by sequencing depth. Estimated clonotype richness was generally larger for naive than for memory subsets. Compared with non-shared clonotypes, clonotypes shared by all four sorted-subset donors had higher generation probabilities. The small number of donors limited the genetic and exposure-history diversity represented. Only blood was sampled, and tissue TCR repertoires likely differ from those in blood. Across a handful of donors, around 5% of naive CD4, over 3% of naive CD8, roughly 2.2% of memory CD4, and about 0.44% of memory CD8 clonotypes were shared. Rarefaction of sorted-subset datasets indicated incomplete sequencing despite the large sequencing depth.

Sequencing was carried out using naive CD4+ T cells from PBMCs. This specimen's cell subset or site label, per the study, means: CD45RA+ positively selected. Here the chain combines TRBV14 and TRBJ2-1, with the D gene not confidently named. This receptor was taken from a young man in good health. Some clones in this sample may be carry-over from other donors' samples. CDR3 region: CASSQDLNLEQFF. The nucleotides are TGTGCCAGCAGCCAAGATCTAAACCTCGAGCAGTTCTTC.